The clone carrying this T cell receptor (beta chain) has a handful of counts. Antigen specificity is unknown. The entry originates in a study of post-analysis software for immune sequencing data. Findings and limits, study-wide: Patients with multiple sclerosis recorded significantly lower normalized Chao1 diversity than controls, the study found. TRBV5-6, TRBV5-1 and TRBV20-1 were among roughly 5 TRBV segments more frequent in patients than controls.

cDNA libraries for TCR beta contained unique molecular identifiers. It was from about 0.98 to 11 million T cells that 500,000 to 600,000 cDNA molecules came. Via MiXCR, TCRdb re-called the PCR reads, giving one row per CDR3 protein. The sample includes hundreds of thousands of distinct CDR3 sequences, around 40% of them seen just once. V was cut by 6 bases and J by 2 bases, with 13 bases left in between. This CDR3 has 14 residues. The V and J genes are TRBV12-3 or TRBV12-4 and TRBJ1-2; no clear D gene. The receptor was derived from a girl aged 10 to 17 with multiple sclerosis. Sequencing was performed on blood. CDR3 in amino acids: CASRMNSGNYGYTF. CDR3 sequence (DNA): TGTGCCAGCAGGATGAACAGCGGGAACTATGGCTACACCTTC.